This T cell receptor beta chain was retrieved from a study of T cells after yellow fever vaccination. Across the whole study: Fractions of limited cellularity were prepared by means of SMART-Seq v4 Ultra Low Input. The study, taken as a whole, reports: Although the secondary response was weaker, it peaked faster, at day 5 versus 15. Among primary-vaccination clones, most reappeared after the booster, at 95% to 96% for CD4 and 88% for CD8.

CDR1 and CDR2 (germline): LGHNA, YSLEER. CDR3 length: 16 amino acids. For TCR, cDNA came from 5'RACE template switching, which added a universal primer site and UMIs. TCRdb processed the 5' RACE reads anew with MiXCR; each CDR3 protein has one entry. The sample lists some 500,000 distinct CDR3 sequences; about 13% were seen once. Points on this clonotype: Its target is unknown. A read error may account for a junction end that differs from germline.

The TCR originated in a man aged 25 to 40 who received the YFV17D yellow fever vaccine. This chain joins TRBV4-3 and TRBJ1-2; 9 nucleotides match TRBD1. The material was PBMCs, obtained on the day of the yellow fever booster vaccination. The CDR3 DNA follows: TGCTCCAGCAGCCAAGGAGCCTCCGGGACAGGGCGTAGGAACACCTTC. This sequence encodes CSSSQGASGTGRRNTF.